The clone carrying this TCR beta chain occurred a few times. Its antigen is currently unknown. The data are from a study of T cells in Graves' hyperthyroidism and ophthalmopathy. The study, taken as a whole, reports: A model of 13 V-J pairs discriminated ophthalmopathy from stable hyperthyroidism.

Researchers barred patients who had uncontrolled infection, other autoimmune disease, pregnancy or lactation. Source material for PBMCs was more than 7.5 ml fresh peripheral blood. Amplification of TCR beta CDR3 regions used RNA as the template. The HTBI primer set was used in a first-round RT-PCR of the TCR CDR3. MiXCR, run by TCRdb on the multiplex PCR reads, gives a single entry per CDR3 protein. The sample contains around 600,000 distinct CDR3 sequences, approximately 15% of which appear only once. The V end was cut by 3 bases, the J end by 0 bases, with 11 bases between. In germline, CDR1 is KGHDR, CDR2 SFDVKD. The CDR3 is made up of 16 amino acids.

Sequencing was performed on blood. This sequence was found in a woman aged 50 to 65 with Graves' ophthalmopathy. The genes are TRBV24-1 and TRBJ1-3, with no clear D. As DNA, the CDR3 is TGTGCCACCAGTGATCCCGACGGAAGCTCTGGAAACACCATATATTTT. It translates to CATSDPDGSSGNTIYF.